This T cell receptor beta chain is from a study of shared clonotypes between healthy human individuals. Regarding the study as a whole: Non-shared clonotypes had lower generation probabilities than clonotypes shared by all four sorted-subset donors.

Of note for this clone: Its specificity is unknown.

Naive CD45RA+ and memory CD45RA-negative subsets were split from CD4+ cells. Germline V gene lookup returns CDR1 SGHTA and CDR2 FQGNSA. CDR3 size: 16 residues. With 1 base removed from V and 1 base from J, the gap between germline ends came to 11 bases. The repertoire was sequenced with immunoSEQ multiplex PCR; TCRdb's copy has only in-frame clones and lacks some. The sample has 2 million to 2.5 million clones; approximately 94% are singletons. The clonotype was recovered from a man younger than 35 in good health. The V gene is TRBV7-2, the J gene TRBJ1-5; D gene unclear. The sample taken for sequencing was naive CD4+ T cells sorted from blood. Subset meaning: CD45RA+ positively selected. The CDR3: CASSLVAQLSNQPQHF. Here the CDR3 DNA reads TGTGCCAGCAGCTTAGTTGCGCAGCTGAGCAATCAGCCCCAGCATTTT.